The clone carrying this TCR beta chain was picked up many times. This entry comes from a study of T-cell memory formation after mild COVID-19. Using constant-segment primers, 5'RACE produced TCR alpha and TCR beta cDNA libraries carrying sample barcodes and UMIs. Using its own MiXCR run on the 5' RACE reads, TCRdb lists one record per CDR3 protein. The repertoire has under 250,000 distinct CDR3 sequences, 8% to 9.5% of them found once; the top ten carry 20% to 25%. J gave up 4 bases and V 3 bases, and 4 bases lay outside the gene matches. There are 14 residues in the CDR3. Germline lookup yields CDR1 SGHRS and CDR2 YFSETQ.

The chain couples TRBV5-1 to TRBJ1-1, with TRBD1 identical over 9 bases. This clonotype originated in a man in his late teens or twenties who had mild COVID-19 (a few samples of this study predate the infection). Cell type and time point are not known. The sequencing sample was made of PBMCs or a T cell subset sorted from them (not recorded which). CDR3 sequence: CASSWGQGFTEAFF. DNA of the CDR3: TGCGCCAGCAGCTGGGGACAGGGATTCACTGAAGCTTTCTTT.